Listed below are T cell receptor beta chains from one sample, sequenced in a study of CD8 T cells in ankylosing spondylitis. TCRdb re-called the 5' RACE reads through MiXCR, storing one row per CDR3 protein. This table has 310,000 or so distinct CDR3 sequences, 20% appearing once. The sample was blood, either unsorted or a sorted T cell fraction (not recorded which). These receptors were taken from a male donor with ankylosing spondylitis or in good health (not recorded which). Each CDR3 is given with its conserved first and last residue. A clone size is listed for some rows: how often the clone was seen (once, few, many), or a class if it is expanded.

j_gene | abundance | v_gene | CDR3aa
TRBJ2-2 | few | TRBV10-3 | CAISEPGLAGGPTGELFF
TRBJ2-1 | . | TRBV7-8 | CASSITGDYNEQFF
TRBJ1-2 | few | TRBV6-1 | CASSPQDSDYGYTF
TRBJ2-5 | few | TRBV4-1 | CASSQGVSETQYF
TRBJ2-2 | . | TRBV4-2 | CASSPTKGGAGELFF
TRBJ1-1 | . | TRBV6-5 | CASSYRQGSGVGLNTEAFF
TRBJ2-3 | few | TRBV20-1 | CSARGLGARTTDTQYF
TRBJ2-1 | few | TRBV5-5 | CASSLRFGRLDNEQFF
TRBJ2-3 | . | TRBV5-1 | CASGETSTDTQYF
TRBJ1-4 | . | TRBV20-1 | CNAYRQGNEKLFF
TRBJ1-5 | few | TRBV6-2/TRBV6-3 | CASSYSIFRQGDQPQHF
TRBJ2-3 | . | TRBV5-1 | CASSLAPGQGADTQYF
TRBJ1-6 | . | TRBV14 | CASSQAQRSPLHF
TRBJ1-6 | few | TRBV27 | CASSIGPGGNSPLHF
TRBJ2-6 | . | TRBV5-1 | CASSLKVAVSSSGANVLTF
TRBJ2-2 | many | TRBV18 | CASSPASGRTNTGELFF
TRBJ2-4 | few | TRBV2 | CASSGAGGPNIQYF
TRBJ2-1 | few | TRBV7-9 | CASSLSGTGGINEQFF
TRBJ1-4 | few | TRBV5-1 | CASSLEGQGTKLFF
TRBJ1-1 | many | TRBV11-2 | CASSLEISPGMNTEAFF
TRBJ1-1 | . | TRBV2 | CASSELKNTEAFF
TRBJ1-1 | few | TRBV19 | CASTNRPANTEAFF
TRBJ2-3 | few | TRBV7-8 | CASSPTRGKTDTQYF
TRBJ2-4 | few | TRBV24-1 | CATSGTGENIQYF
TRBJ2-1 | . | TRBV2 | CASSGTGTRRMSSYNEQFF
TRBJ2-1 | many | TRBV29-1 | CSASPAGVYNEQFF
TRBJ2-2 | few | TRBV24-1 | CATSAAPGVNTGELFF
TRBJ2-5 | few | TRBV28 | CASRGTSSVAQYF
TRBJ2-3 | . | TRBV4-1 | CASSQAPGQGGDTQYF
TRBJ1-4 | . | TRBV20-1 | CSAKEARQGKEKLFF
TRBJ1-5 | many | TRBV12-3/TRBV12-4 | CASSFTGPNQPQHF
TRBJ1-1 | many | TRBV5-1 | CASSRTGQLNTEAFF
TRBJ2-5 | many | TRBV12-3/TRBV12-4 | CASSFAGRGETQYF
TRBJ2-2 | few | TRBV28 | CASAPTSDDTGELFF
TRBJ2-4 | . | TRBV2 | CASSDDRLSKNIQYF
TRBJ1-2 | . | TRBV10-3 | CAISESGGSNYGYTF
TRBJ1-3 | . | TRBV20-1 | CSATPGGSGNTIYF
TRBJ2-3 | few | TRBV5-1 | CASSWSGSSTDTQYF
TRBJ2-5 | many | TRBV10-3 | CALGGGPGQETQYF
TRBJ2-1 | . | TRBV24-1 | CATSDSLTGQYNEQFF
TRBJ1-5 | . | TRBV10-3 | CAISESKGNQPQHF
TRBJ1-6 | few | TRBV14 | CASSQNRPNSPLHF
TRBJ2-1 | . | TRBV7-8 | CASSLLMDNEQFF
TRBJ2-3 | . | TRBV5-1 | CASSIRGSLTDTQYF
TRBJ2-3 | many | TRBV5-6 | CASSLGPGDTQYF
TRBJ1-2 | few | TRBV5-6 | CASSPDRGHYGYTF
TRBJ1-6 | . | TRBV9 | CASSVGGNNSPHHF
TRBJ2-3 | few | TRBV12-3/TRBV12-4 | CASSTERGVQYF
TRBJ2-1 | few | TRBV20-1 | CSAIRGNNEQFF
TRBJ2-1 | . | TRBV11-2 | CASSLLGASGSGEQFF
TRBJ1-6 | few | TRBV3-1 | CASSQEAGESSPLHF